A selection of T cell receptor beta chains follows, all from one sample in a study of T cell responses to AZD1222 COVID-19 vaccine. Data came from immunoSEQ multiplex PCR; TCRdb stores just in-frame clones and leaves some out. The sample lists tens of thousands of clones; approximately 90% were seen once. Sequencing was performed on peripheral blood, taken 28 days after the second AZD1222 dose. These receptor sequences come from an adult who received the AZD1222 COVID-19 vaccine. The CDR3 runs from the conserved cysteine through the conserved F or W. D genes are given only for firm matches.

TRBV19	TRBD1	TRBJ1-1	14	TGTGCCAGTAGTATAGGACAGGGGGCCACTGAAGCTTTCTTT	CASSIGQGATEAFF
TRBV5-1	NA	TRBJ2-5	13	TGCGCCAGCAGCCCAAGTCCCCAGGAGACCCAGTACTTC	CASSPSPQETQYF
TRBV24-1	TRBD2	TRBJ2-3	15	TGTGCCACCAGTGAGGAGCGGGGGGTTCGTGATACGCAGTATTTT	CATSEERGVRDTQYF
TRBV6-4	NA	TRBJ1-3	16	TGTGCCAGCAGTGACCGGACGGTATGCTCTGGAAACACCATATATTTT	CASSDRTVCSGNTIYF
TRBV7-2	NA	TRBJ1-1	14	TGTGCCAGCAGCTTAGTAAACCAGAACACTGAAGCTTTCTTT	CASSLVNQNTEAFF
TRBV28	TRBD1	TRBJ1-5	15	TGTGCCAGCGGACTTGGGACAGGGGGCGGTCAGCCCCAGCATTTT	CASGLGTGGGQPQHF
TRBV18	NA	TRBJ1-5	13	TGTGCCAGCTCACCACGCGCAGGGCAGCCCCAGCATTTT	CASSPRAGQPQHF
TRBV10-3	TRBD1	TRBJ2-2	14	TGTGCCATCAGTGGTACAGGGGGCGATGGGGAGCTGTTTTTT	CAISGTGGDGELFF
TRBV27	NA	TRBJ1-5	15	TGTGCCAGCAGGGGGGGGCAGATTAGCAATCAGCCCCAGCATTTT	CASRGGQISNQPQHF
TRBV10-3	NA	TRBJ1-1	16	TGTGCCATCAGTGACGCGGGGAGGGGTCGAAACACTGAAGCTTTCTTT	CAISDAGRGRNTEAFF
TRBV7-2	TRBD1	TRBJ1-1	13	TGTGCCAGCAGCAGACAGGGGGACACTGAAGCTTTCTTT	CASSRQGDTEAFF
TRBV28	TRBD1	TRBJ1-4	14	TGTGCCAGCAGGATGGGACAGGGGTTTGAAAAACTGTTTTTT	CASRMGQGFEKLFF
TRBV7-9	TRBD1	TRBJ2-7	15	TGTGCCAGCAGCTTCCTGGGACAGGGGGCGTTCGAGCAGTACTTC	CASSFLGQGAFEQYF